This TCR beta chain originates from a study of tumor and adjacent non-tumor tissue in lung cancer. On the study more broadly: The cohort had 12 adenocarcinoma, 2 squamous cell and 1 small cell patients. Study results and caveats: Tumor tissue had significantly higher TCR diversity than normal lung. Tumor repertoires had a smaller top 100 clone share than normal lung.

The germline V gene has CDR1 SGHAT and CDR2 FQNNGV. This CDR3 contains 12 residues. No cell sorting was done before RNA was extracted from the tissue. Chemotherapy-naive patients with new lung cancer underwent thoracic surgery in China, August–late 2014. Three rounds of nested PCR, following a modified ARM-PCR protocol, produced the TCRbeta library. TCRdb passed the multiplex PCR reads through MiXCR, listing each CDR3 protein once. The sample holds 65,000 to 75,000 distinct CDR3 sequences; less than 80% are singletons and the top ten take 28%. With regard to this clonotype: Its antigen is not identified. A much bigger clone sits one base away, suggesting this may be a read error.

The chain couples TRBV11-2 to TRBJ2-3; D ambiguous. Sequencing was performed on lung tumor tissue. The source is a man between 60 and 75 years old with non-small cell lung cancer. Written as DNA, the CDR3 is TGTGCCAGCAGCTTTGGAATCGATACGCGGTATTTT. It encodes CASSFGIDTRYF.